This TCR beta chain was captured by sequencing in a study of shared clonotypes between healthy human individuals. Sequenced by immunoSEQ multiplex PCR; TCRdb stores in-frame clones only, minus some. The sample consists of over a million clones, about 80% of them appearing once. This clone was seen a few times. CDR3 length: 11 amino acids. V shed 6 bases and J shed 6 bases, with 11 bases lying between them. Per germline, CDR1 SQVTM and CDR2 ANQGSEA. The chain combines TRBV29-1 with TRBJ1-1; D not resolved. This TCR came from a man between 18 and 35 years old in good health. Sequenced sample: memory CD4+ T cells sorted from blood. Subset of the sample: CD45RA-negative fraction. CDR3: CSVPGRAEAFF. Here the CDR3 DNA reads TGCAGCGTCCCAGGTCGGGCTGAAGCTTTCTTT.